These T cell receptor beta chains were read from a single sample in a study of CD8 T cells in ankylosing spondylitis. TCRdb reprocessed the 5' RACE reads via MiXCR and lists one record per CDR3 protein. The sample holds 350,000 to 550,000 distinct CDR3 sequences, 25% to 30% seen once. The sample comprised blood, either unsorted or a sorted T cell fraction (not recorded which). All receptors derive from a male donor with ankylosing spondylitis. Each CDR3 is given without its conserved first and last residue. Size is omitted from some rows. Given values are once, few, many or a class for expanded clones.

j_call: TRBJ1-2; v_call: TRBV3-1; clone_size: -; cdr3_aa: ASSQEIDHYGYT
j_call: TRBJ2-3; v_call: TRBV7-2; clone_size: -; cdr3_aa: ASSFSVNTDTQY
j_call: TRBJ2-3; v_call: TRBV12-3/TRBV12-4; clone_size: few; cdr3_aa: ASSKTESTDTQY
j_call: TRBJ1-5; v_call: TRBV12-3/TRBV12-4; clone_size: few; cdr3_aa: ASSKVAGQPQH
j_call: TRBJ2-4; v_call: TRBV5-1; clone_size: -; cdr3_aa: ASTTAPLSKNIQY
j_call: TRBJ2-5; v_call: TRBV18; clone_size: once; cdr3_aa: ASSPLGGSEETQY
j_call: TRBJ2-7; v_call: TRBV20-1; clone_size: many; cdr3_aa: SAVAGTSSYEQY
j_call: TRBJ2-5; v_call: TRBV11-2; clone_size: many; cdr3_aa: ASSLVPQQTQY
j_call: TRBJ1-2; v_call: TRBV29-1; clone_size: -; cdr3_aa: SVEEGRDSAT
j_call: TRBJ2-5; v_call: TRBV2; clone_size: -; cdr3_aa: ASNPGTEETQY
j_call: TRBJ2-1; v_call: TRBV11-2; clone_size: -; cdr3_aa: ASRGPGPDEQF
j_call: TRBJ1-2; v_call: TRBV27; clone_size: -; cdr3_aa: ASSLSGQSYGYT
j_call: TRBJ1-1; v_call: TRBV3-1; clone_size: -; cdr3_aa: ASRDRGGNTEAF
j_call: TRBJ2-3; v_call: TRBV20-1; clone_size: many; cdr3_aa: SARLAGVTQY
j_call: TRBJ2-1; v_call: TRBV6-2/TRBV6-3; clone_size: few; cdr3_aa: ASSYQGSYNEQF
j_call: TRBJ2-7; v_call: TRBV4-2; clone_size: many; cdr3_aa: ASSPRSWEVNEQY
j_call: TRBJ2-7; v_call: TRBV10-3; clone_size: -; cdr3_aa: AISELRIGSSYEQY
j_call: TRBJ1-5; v_call: TRBV2; clone_size: few; cdr3_aa: ASSDGTESNQPQH
j_call: TRBJ2-7; v_call: TRBV5-1; clone_size: few; cdr3_aa: ASSTATAPYEQY
j_call: TRBJ1-4; v_call: TRBV6-1; clone_size: few; cdr3_aa: ASSRAGHATNEKLF
j_call: TRBJ2-1; v_call: TRBV12-3/TRBV12-4; clone_size: -; cdr3_aa: ASRPPRLAGNGNEQF
j_call: TRBJ1-6; v_call: TRBV7-9; clone_size: few; cdr3_aa: ASSLVGVDNSPLH
j_call: TRBJ2-2; v_call: TRBV18; clone_size: once; cdr3_aa: ASSPPGQWNTGELF
j_call: TRBJ1-6; v_call: TRBV7-2; clone_size: -; cdr3_aa: ASSLEGVDSPLH
j_call: TRBJ1-1; v_call: TRBV3-1; clone_size: -; cdr3_aa: ASSLAGDGVAF
j_call: TRBJ1-5; v_call: TRBV4-2; clone_size: few; cdr3_aa: ASSQGDSSHSNQPQH
j_call: TRBJ2-3; v_call: TRBV5-1; clone_size: once; cdr3_aa: ASSPPDSRTDTQY
j_call: TRBJ1-5; v_call: TRBV20-1; clone_size: -; cdr3_aa: SASLLGNQPQH
j_call: TRBJ2-2; v_call: TRBV7-9; clone_size: -; cdr3_aa: ASISVEGTWTGELF
j_call: TRBJ1-1; v_call: TRBV6-6; clone_size: -; cdr3_aa: ANSYSWNTEAF
j_call: TRBJ1-1; v_call: TRBV12-3/TRBV12-4; clone_size: few; cdr3_aa: ASSQGKAEAF
j_call: TRBJ2-1; v_call: TRBV12-3/TRBV12-4; clone_size: -; cdr3_aa: ASSLVTDNEQF
j_call: TRBJ1-1; v_call: TRBV20-1; clone_size: -; cdr3_aa: SAAGALNTEAF
j_call: TRBJ1-4; v_call: TRBV20-1; clone_size: -; cdr3_aa: SASSKLGDEKLF
j_call: TRBJ1-2; v_call: TRBV11-2; clone_size: -; cdr3_aa: ASSLTGVNGYGYT
j_call: TRBJ1-2; v_call: TRBV7-9; clone_size: few; cdr3_aa: ASSLAGDPAAGYT
j_call: TRBJ1-6; v_call: TRBV4-1; clone_size: -; cdr3_aa: ASSQEGIYNSPLH
j_call: TRBJ2-2; v_call: TRBV24-1; clone_size: few; cdr3_aa: ATSDPRTGGNTGELF
j_call: TRBJ2-7; v_call: TRBV29-1; clone_size: -; cdr3_aa: SVRARTDGQRNVYEQY
j_call: TRBJ2-5; v_call: TRBV5-1; clone_size: -; cdr3_aa: ASSLERTSRQTLQETQY
j_call: TRBJ1-5; v_call: TRBV3-1; clone_size: few; cdr3_aa: ASSPVLRGPQH
j_call: TRBJ2-2; v_call: TRBV6-1; clone_size: -; cdr3_aa: ASMREPTGELF
j_call: TRBJ1-1; v_call: TRBV29-1; clone_size: once; cdr3_aa: SGERGLEAF
j_call: TRBJ2-7; v_call: TRBV11-2; clone_size: -; cdr3_aa: ASSSTTSGIYEQY
j_call: TRBJ1-3; v_call: TRBV5-1; clone_size: few; cdr3_aa: ASSITGTDSGNTIY
j_call: TRBJ2-7; v_call: TRBV5-1; clone_size: few; cdr3_aa: ASSFLPSGTYEQY
j_call: TRBJ2-5; v_call: TRBV24-1; clone_size: -; cdr3_aa: ATSTTGVAGQETQY
j_call: TRBJ1-1; v_call: TRBV5-1; clone_size: -; cdr3_aa: ASSLAFATYRGMNTEAF
j_call: TRBJ1-4; v_call: TRBV5-1; clone_size: few; cdr3_aa: ASSLDLATNEKLF
j_call: TRBJ2-2; v_call: TRBV15; clone_size: -; cdr3_aa: ATSVRLVNTGELF
j_call: TRBJ2-5; v_call: TRBV5-1; clone_size: -; cdr3_aa: ASTLMETRSETQY
j_call: TRBJ2-5; v_call: TRBV29-1; clone_size: -; cdr3_aa: SVEGTSGAFVETQY
j_call: TRBJ2-7; v_call: TRBV20-1; clone_size: -; cdr3_aa: SARDSPSFLIYEQY
j_call: TRBJ2-2; v_call: TRBV24-1; clone_size: few; cdr3_aa: ATSDRDYGGGELF